These 26 T cell receptor beta chains were sequenced from one sample in a study of T cell changes during pregnancy in multiple sclerosis. Sequenced by immunoSEQ multiplex PCR; TCRdb stores in-frame clones only, minus some. The table shows approximately 59,000 clones, with around 93% occurring only once. The starting material was CD4+ T cells from peripheral blood mononuclear cells, obtained before pregnancy. These TCRs come from a female donor with multiple sclerosis, enrolled in a pregnancy study.

The genes are TRBV19 and TRBJ2-7, with D possibly TRBD2 on 6 matching bases. CDR1 is LNHDA and CDR2 is SQIVND in the germline V gene (reference sequence). This CDR3 is built from 16 residues. The V end was cut by 5 bases, the J end by 3 bases, with 20 bases between. The CDR3 nucleotides read TGTGCCAGTAGTCACGGGGCTGGGACTCAAGTCTACGAGCAGTACTTC. Its protein product is CASSHGAGTQVYEQYF.

V and J are TRBV9 and TRBJ2-1; the D gene is possibly TRBD2 (6 bases). This CDR3 is 17 amino acids long. From germline, CDR1 is SGDLS and CDR2 YYNGEE. V was clipped by 0 bases and J by 0 bases, with 13 bases between them. This CDR3 reads CASSVGVSGSSYNEQFF. In nucleotides, the CDR3 is TGTGCCAGCAGCGTAGGTGTGTCCGGGAGCTCCTACAATGAGCAGTTCTTC.

The chain employs TRBV29-1 and TRBJ1-1, with unresolved D. CDR3 length equals 10 residues. The ends were cut back, 7 bases at V and 2 bases at J, with 5 bases in the middle. Germline CDR1 reads SQVTM; CDR2 reads ANQGSEA. Written as DNA, the CDR3 is TGCAGCGCCCTAAACACTGAAGCTTTCTTT. Residues: CSALNTEAFF.

The gene calls are TRBV7-2 and TRBJ2-3, with D unclear. Per germline, CDR1 SGHTA and CDR2 FQGNSA. The CDR3 has 17 amino acids. V gave up 5 bases and J gave up 0 bases, with 18 bases separating them. In DNA form, the CDR3 reads TGTGCCAGCAGCCCCGTCCTCCCCGGGTCAAGCACAGATACGCAGTATTTT. Amino acid sequence: CASSPVLPGSSTDTQYF.

This clone was counted once. This chain connects TRBV28 to TRBJ2-1; 9 nucleotides align to TRBD2. The CDR3 is 15 amino acids. Trimming cost V 4 bases and J 5 bases; bases outside gene matches: 6. From germline, CDR1 is MDHEN and CDR2 SYDVKM. Written as DNA, the CDR3 is TGTGCCAGCAGTTCAGGCGCTAGCGGGGACAATGAGCAGTTCTTC. Its protein is CASSSGASGDNEQFF.

The chain uses TRBV4-1 and TRBJ2-7, with 7 nucleotides matching TRBD1. V was clipped by 5 bases and J by 5 bases; unmatched bases: 9. From germline, CDR1 is MGHRA and CDR2 YSYEKL. This CDR3 spans 14 amino acids. In nucleotides, the CDR3 is TGCGCCAGCAGCGCACGACAGGGAGTCCACGAGCAGTACTTC. It is translated as CASSARQGVHEQYF.

V is TRBV4-1 and J is TRBJ2-1; 8 bases line up with TRBD2. V shed 0 bases, J shed 0 bases, and the junction held 4 bases outside the gene matches. CDR1 is MGHRA, CDR2 YSYEKL, per germline. CDR3 length: 17 residues. In DNA form, the CDR3 reads TGCGCCAGCAGCCAAGATCTTAGCGGGACCTCCTACAATGAGCAGTTCTTC. Protein product: CASSQDLSGTSYNEQFF.

J is TRBJ2-1 and V is TRBV6-5; possible D gene TRBD2, 6 bases. Germline V gene sequence: CDR1 MNHEY, CDR2 SVGAGI. V shed 6 bases and J shed 0 bases, with 9 bases lying between them. CDR3 length: 14 residues. The CDR3 nucleotides are TGTGCCAGCAGCCGGGACTTCTCCTACAATGAGCAGTTCTTC. It translates to CASSRDFSYNEQFF.

The rearrangement links TRBV5-1 to TRBJ2-1; 9 bases align to TRBD2. The J segment lost 7 bases and the V segment lost 0 bases, leaving 5 bases of the junction unmatched. The CDR3 length is 15 residues. Germline values: CDR1 SGHRS, CDR2 YFSETQ. The CDR3 loop is CASSLATSGLNEQFF. DNA of the CDR3: TGCGCCAGCAGCTTGGCCACTAGCGGGTTAAATGAGCAGTTCTTC.

The chain is built from TRBV28 and TRBJ2-6; no reliable D call. V lost 5 bases to trimming and J lost 0 bases, with 8 bases between them. The germline gives CDR1 MDHEN, CDR2 SYDVKM. The CDR3 has 15 residues. The CDR3 DNA reads TGTGCCAGCAGTCCCTATCGCTCTGGGGCCAACGTCCTGACTTTC. Its translation is CASSPYRSGANVLTF.

The genes are TRBV28 and TRBJ2-7, with 7 bases that match TRBD1. Losses at the gene ends were 6 bases for V and 3 bases for J; bases not matched to a gene: 2. Germline assignment: CDR1 MDHEN and CDR2 SYDVKM. The CDR3 is 12 amino acids. The CDR3 region is CASSRDSYEQYF. Written as DNA, the CDR3 is TGTGCCAGCAGCCGGGACAGCTACGAGCAGTACTTC.

The chain is built from TRBV9 and TRBJ2-1; 8 nucleotides match TRBD2. Germline-derived CDR1 and CDR2 are SGDLS and YYNGEE. V trimming: 3 bases; J trimming: 7 bases; junction bases outside the gene matches: 15. The CDR3 loop spans 17 amino acids. CDR3 DNA: TGTGCCAGCAGCGCGGAAACGGGAGCGGGAGCTCGAAATGAGCAGTTCTTC. It translates to CASSAETGAGARNEQFF. The whole variable domain, filled in from reference TRBV9 and TRBJ2-1, reads DSGVTQTPKHLITATGQRVTLRCSPRSGDLSVYWYQQSLDQGLQFLIQYYNGEERAKGNILERFSAQQFPDLHSELNLSSLELGDSALYFCASSAETGAGARNEQFFGPGTRLTVL.

The chain has TRBV4-3 and TRBJ2-1; D gene uncertain. Trimming took off 0 bases at V and 1 base at J, with 4 bases between the two ends. The germline V gene encodes CDR1 LGHNA and CDR2 YSLEER. The CDR3 totals 14 residues. The DNA for the CDR3 is TGCGCCAGCAGCCAAGATCTGTCCTACAATGAGCAGTTCTTC. The encoded protein is CASSQDLSYNEQFF.

The chain links TRBV27 to TRBJ2-3; tentatively, D is TRBD2 (7 bases). The V end was cut by 1 base, the J end by 4 bases, with 15 bases between. The CDR3 runs 16 residues. Germline V gene data show CDR1 as MNHEY and CDR2 as SMNVEV (reference sequence). This CDR3 is CASSLLGGRGADTQYF. The CDR3 DNA reads as TGTGCCAGCAGTTTATTGGGGGGGCGCGGGGCAGATACGCAGTATTTT.

The chain employs TRBV7-8 and TRBJ2-3; the D is unclear. Trimming stripped 1 base from V and 5 bases from J, with 7 bases between. There are 13 residues in the CDR3. Germline loops: CDR1 SGHVS, CDR2 FQNEAQ. This CDR3 reads CASSLGPQDTQYF. The CDR3 bases are TGTGCCAGCAGCTTAGGGCCCCAAGATACGCAGTATTTT.

The chain combines TRBV7-2 with TRBJ1-1; no reliable D call. Deletions cut 1 base from V and 1 base from J, with 10 bases between. CDR1 and CDR2 (germline): SGHTA, FQGNSA. This CDR3 is built from 15 residues. The CDR3 coding sequence is TGTGCCAGCAGCTTAGGGAGTCCGCCGAACACTGAAGCTTTCTTT. This codes for CASSLGSPPNTEAFF. Filled out from reference TRBV7-2 and TRBJ1-1, the complete variable domain reads GAGVSQSPSNKVTEKGKDVELRCDPISGHTALYWYRQSLGQGLEFLIYFQGNSAPDKSGLPSDRFSAERTGGSVSTLTIQRTQQEDSAVYLCASSLGSPPNTEAFFGQGTRLTVV.

This clone showed up just once. The chain joins TRBV5-4 to TRBJ2-7; 7 positions match TRBD1. This CDR3 comprises 14 residues. V trimming: 5 bases; J trimming: 3 bases; junction bases outside the gene matches: 8. Per the germline V gene, CDR1 is SGHNT and CDR2 is YYREEE (reference sequence). As DNA, the CDR3 is TGTGCCAGCAGACACCGGGACAGTCGCTACGAGCAGTACTTC. Its protein product is CASRHRDSRYEQYF.

The CDR3 spells CAWSEALARQPQHF. As DNA, the CDR3 is TGTGCCTGGAGCGAAGCCCTTGCGCGTCAGCCCCAGCATTTT. The rearrangement joins TRBV30 to TRBJ1-5; D gene unclear. V lost 3 bases and J lost 6, with 15 bases in between. Germline-derived CDR1 and CDR2 are GTSNPN and SVGIG (reference sequence). The CDR3 runs to 14 residues.

This chain joins TRBV4-2 and TRBJ2-4; 8 bases are shared with TRBD2. From germline, CDR1 is LGHNA and CDR2 YNFKEQ. V lost 3 bases, J lost 0 bases, and 7 bases stayed unmatched. The CDR3 runs 17 residues. This CDR3 is CASSQATSGLAKNIQYF. CDR3 nucleotide sequence: TGTGCCAGCAGCCAGGCCACTAGCGGCCTAGCCAAAAACATTCAGTACTTC.

This sequence joins TRBV6-1 and TRBJ2-1; D is uncertain. This CDR3 has 13 amino acids. Trimming removed 2 bases at V and 12 bases at J, with 14 bases between. The germline CDR1 and CDR2 sequences are MNHNS and SASEGT. In nucleotides, the CDR3 is TGTGCCAGCAGTGAATCGGCTAGATCGTTGCAGTTCTTC. Protein: CASSESARSLQFF.

The genes are TRBV5-8 and TRBJ2-1; D gene uncertain. Germline V lookup: CDR1 SGHTS, CDR2 YDEGEE. The length of the CDR3 is 16 residues. The V gene lost 4 bases and the J gene lost 2 bases, with 16 bases spanning the gap. This chain's CDR3 is CASSPGSLMPYNEQFF. The CDR3 region has the DNA TGTGCCAGCAGCCCCGGGTCACTAATGCCCTACAATGAGCAGTTCTTC.

DNA of the CDR3: TGTGCCAGCAGCCAGGGGGTTTCTACTGAAGCTTTCTTT. Translating gives CASSQGVSTEAFF. The chain employs TRBV11-3 and TRBJ1-1; 7 bases are a match to TRBD1. The ends lost 5 bases at V and 5 bases at J; junction bases unmatched: 5. The CDR3 is 13 amino acids. Germline CDR1 and CDR2: SGHNT and YENEEA. The variable domain in full, with the rest retrieved from reference TRBV11-3 and TRBJ1-1, is EAGVVQSPRYKIIEKKQPVAFWCNPISGHNTLYWYLQNLGQGPELLIRYENEEAVDDSQLPKDRFSAERLKGVDSTLKIQPAELGDSAVYLCASSQGVSTEAFFGQGTRLTVV.

V and J are TRBV5-1 and TRBJ2-1; D perhaps matches TRBD1 (6 bases). The CDR3 loop spans 13 amino acids. Trimming removed 0 bases at V and 5 bases at J, with 6 bases between. CDR1 is SGHRS, CDR2 YFSETQ, per germline. CDR3 nucleotides: TGCGCCAGCAGCTTGGGGACAGACAATGAGCAGTTCTTC. It translates to CASSLGTDNEQFF.

The V call is TRBV11-3, the J call TRBJ2-5; 7 nucleotides align to TRBD1. CDR3 size: 15 residues. Losses at the gene ends were 4 bases for V and 0 bases for J; bases not matched to a gene: 5. The V gene's germline CDR1 is SGHNT and CDR2 YENEEA. The DNA for the CDR3 is TGTGCCAGCAGCTGGGCCGGGACAGACCAAGAGACCCAGTACTTC. Protein product: CASSWAGTDQETQYF.

The chain combines TRBV28 with TRBJ1-2, with D possibly matching TRBD1 (5 bases). The CDR3 is 13 residues long. Trimming took off 7 bases at V and 8 bases at J, with 17 bases between the two ends. Germline V gene data show CDR1 as MDHEN and CDR2 as SYDVKM. CDR3 DNA sequence: TGTGCCAGCATCCCGGGGGGGGGTCCGGGCTACACCTTC. Translated, it gives CASIPGGGPGYTF.

This clone was observed a single time. The chain couples TRBV6-1 to TRBJ2-7; D is undetermined. The germline V and J ends were trimmed by 0 bases and 2 bases, with 11 bases remaining between them. The CDR3 consists of 15 residues. Germline values: CDR1 MNHNS, CDR2 SASEGT. The CDR3 protein is CASSEAATSAYEQYF. CDR3 sequence (DNA): TGTGCCAGCAGTGAAGCTGCGACTTCAGCCTACGAGCAGTACTTC.